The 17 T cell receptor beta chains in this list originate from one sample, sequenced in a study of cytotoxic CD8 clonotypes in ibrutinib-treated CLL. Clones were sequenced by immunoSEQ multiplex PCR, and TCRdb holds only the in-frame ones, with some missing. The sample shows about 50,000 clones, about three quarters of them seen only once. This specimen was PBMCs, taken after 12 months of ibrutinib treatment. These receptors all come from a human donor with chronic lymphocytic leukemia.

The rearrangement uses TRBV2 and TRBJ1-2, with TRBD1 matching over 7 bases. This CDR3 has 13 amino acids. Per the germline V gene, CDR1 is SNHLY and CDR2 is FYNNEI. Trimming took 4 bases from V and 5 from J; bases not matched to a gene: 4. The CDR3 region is CASSAQGMYGYTF. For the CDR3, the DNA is TGTGCCAGCAGTGCACAGGGGATGTATGGCTACACCTTC.

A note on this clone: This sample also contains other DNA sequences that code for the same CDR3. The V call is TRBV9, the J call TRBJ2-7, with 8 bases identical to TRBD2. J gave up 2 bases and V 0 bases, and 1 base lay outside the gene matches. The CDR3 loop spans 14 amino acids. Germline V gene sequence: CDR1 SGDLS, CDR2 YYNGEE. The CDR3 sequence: CASSVAGGPYEQYF. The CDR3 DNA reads TGTGCCAGCAGCGTAGCGGGAGGGCCCTACGAGCAGTACTTC.

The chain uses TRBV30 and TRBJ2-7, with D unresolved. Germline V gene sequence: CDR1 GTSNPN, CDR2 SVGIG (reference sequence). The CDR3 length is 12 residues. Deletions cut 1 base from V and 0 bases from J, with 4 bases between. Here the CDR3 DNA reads TGTGCCTGGAGTGACAGCTCCTACGAGCAGTACTTC. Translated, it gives CAWSDSSYEQYF.

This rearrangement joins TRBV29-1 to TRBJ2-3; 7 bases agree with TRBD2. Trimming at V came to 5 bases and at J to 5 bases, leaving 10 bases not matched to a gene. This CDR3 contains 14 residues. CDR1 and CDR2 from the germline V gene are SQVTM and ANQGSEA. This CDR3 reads CSVRGLGLLDTQYF. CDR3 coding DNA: TGCAGCGTTCGAGGACTAGGTCTCCTAGATACGCAGTATTTT.

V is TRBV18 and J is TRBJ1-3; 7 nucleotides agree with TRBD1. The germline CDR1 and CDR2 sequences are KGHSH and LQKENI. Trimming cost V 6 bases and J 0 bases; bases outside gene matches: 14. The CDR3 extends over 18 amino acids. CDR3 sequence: CASSLYRGQWDSGNTIYF. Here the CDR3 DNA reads TGTGCCAGCTCTCTCTATCGGGGACAGTGGGACTCTGGAAACACCATATATTTT.

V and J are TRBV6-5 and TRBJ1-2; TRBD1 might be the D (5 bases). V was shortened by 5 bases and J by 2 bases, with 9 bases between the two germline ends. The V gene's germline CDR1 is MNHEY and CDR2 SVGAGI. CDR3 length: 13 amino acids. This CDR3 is CASSVQANYGYTF. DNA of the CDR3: TGTGCCAGCAGTGTACAGGCGAACTATGGCTACACCTTC.

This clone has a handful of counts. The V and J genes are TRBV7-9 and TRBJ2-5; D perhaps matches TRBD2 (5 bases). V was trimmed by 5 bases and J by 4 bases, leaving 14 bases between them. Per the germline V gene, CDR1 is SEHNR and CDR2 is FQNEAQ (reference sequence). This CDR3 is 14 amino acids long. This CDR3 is CASSRGRSGETQYF. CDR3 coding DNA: TGTGCCAGCAGCCGAGGGCGGAGTGGAGAGACCCAGTACTTC.

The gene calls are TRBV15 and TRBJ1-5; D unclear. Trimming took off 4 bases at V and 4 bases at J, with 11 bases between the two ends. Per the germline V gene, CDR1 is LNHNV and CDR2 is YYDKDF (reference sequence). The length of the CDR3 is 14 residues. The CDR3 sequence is CATSTHTLNQPQHF. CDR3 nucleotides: TGTGCCACCAGCACGCACACCCTGAATCAGCCCCAGCATTTT.

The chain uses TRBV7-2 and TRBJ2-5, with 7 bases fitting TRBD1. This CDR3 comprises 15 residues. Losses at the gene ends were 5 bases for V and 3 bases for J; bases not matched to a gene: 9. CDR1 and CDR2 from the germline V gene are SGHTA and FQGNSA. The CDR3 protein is CASSPLGQREETQYF. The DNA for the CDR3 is TGTGCCAGCAGCCCTCTGGGACAGCGAGAAGAGACCCAGTACTTC.

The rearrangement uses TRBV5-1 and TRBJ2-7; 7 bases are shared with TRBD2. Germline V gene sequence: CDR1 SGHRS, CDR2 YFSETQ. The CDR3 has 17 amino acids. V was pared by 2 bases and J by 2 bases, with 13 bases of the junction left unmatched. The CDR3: CASSFFIPGGPPYEQYF. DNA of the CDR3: TGCGCCAGCAGCTTTTTCATCCCGGGGGGTCCTCCCTACGAGCAGTACTTC.

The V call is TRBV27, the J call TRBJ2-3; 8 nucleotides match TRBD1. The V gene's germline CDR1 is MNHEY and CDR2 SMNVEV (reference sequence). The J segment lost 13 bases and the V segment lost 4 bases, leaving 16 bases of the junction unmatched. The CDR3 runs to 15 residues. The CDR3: CASSYTLDRVGSEYF. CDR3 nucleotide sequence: TGTGCCAGCAGTTACACCCTGGACAGGGTGGGTTCCGAGTATTTT.

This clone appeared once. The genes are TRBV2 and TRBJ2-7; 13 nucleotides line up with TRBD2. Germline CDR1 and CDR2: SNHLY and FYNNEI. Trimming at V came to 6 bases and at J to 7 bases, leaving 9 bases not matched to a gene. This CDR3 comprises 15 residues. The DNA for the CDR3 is TGTGCCAGCAGGGCAAGACTAGCGGGAGGTGAAGAGCAGTACTTC. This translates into CASRARLAGGEEQYF.

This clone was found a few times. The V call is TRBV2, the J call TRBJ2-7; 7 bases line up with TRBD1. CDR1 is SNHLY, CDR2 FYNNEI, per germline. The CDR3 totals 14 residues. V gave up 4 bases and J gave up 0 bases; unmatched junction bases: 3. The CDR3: CASSAGQISYEQYF. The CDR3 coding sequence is TGTGCCAGCAGTGCGGGACAGATCTCCTACGAGCAGTACTTC.

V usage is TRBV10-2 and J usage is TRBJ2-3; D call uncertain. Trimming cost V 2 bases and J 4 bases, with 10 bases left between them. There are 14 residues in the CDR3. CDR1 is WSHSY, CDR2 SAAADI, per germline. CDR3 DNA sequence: TGCGCCAGCAGTGAGGCCGTCCGGCCAGATACGCAGTATTTT. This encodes CASSEAVRPDTQYF.

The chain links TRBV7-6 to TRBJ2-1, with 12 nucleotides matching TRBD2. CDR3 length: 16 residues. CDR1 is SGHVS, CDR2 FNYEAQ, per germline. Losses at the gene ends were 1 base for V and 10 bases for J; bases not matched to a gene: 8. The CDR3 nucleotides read TGTGCCAGCAGCTTAGGGGGACTAGCGGGTTCGAGAGAGCAGTTCTTC. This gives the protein CASSLGGLAGSREQFF.

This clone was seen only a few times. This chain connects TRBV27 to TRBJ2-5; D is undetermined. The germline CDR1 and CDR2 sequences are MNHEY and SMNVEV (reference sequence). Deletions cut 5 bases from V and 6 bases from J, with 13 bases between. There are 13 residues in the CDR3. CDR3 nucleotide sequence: TGTGCCAGCAGTGGGTCAGACCTGAAGACCCAGTACTTC. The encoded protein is CASSGSDLKTQYF.

The CDR3: CASSPREGPYNEQFF. DNA of the CDR3: TGTGCCAGCAGCCCCCGAGAGGGCCCCTACAATGAGCAGTTCTTC. The genes are TRBV7-3 and TRBJ2-1, with D perhaps TRBD2 (5 bases). V was trimmed by 5 bases and J by 2 bases, leaving 13 bases between them. Germline V lookup: CDR1 SGHTA, CDR2 FQGTGA. The length of the CDR3 is 15 residues.